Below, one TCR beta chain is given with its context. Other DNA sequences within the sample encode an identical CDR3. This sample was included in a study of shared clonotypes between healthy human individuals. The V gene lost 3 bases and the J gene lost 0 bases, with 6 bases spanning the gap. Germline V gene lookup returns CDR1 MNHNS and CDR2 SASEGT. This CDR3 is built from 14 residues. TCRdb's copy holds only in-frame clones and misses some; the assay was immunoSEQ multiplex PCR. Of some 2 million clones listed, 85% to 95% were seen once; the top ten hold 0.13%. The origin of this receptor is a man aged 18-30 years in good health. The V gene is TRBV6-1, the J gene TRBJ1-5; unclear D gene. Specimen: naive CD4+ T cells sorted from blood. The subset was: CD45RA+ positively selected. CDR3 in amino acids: CASSEGNSNQPQHF. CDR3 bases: TGTGCCAGCAGTGAGGGGAATAGCAATCAGCCCCAGCATTTT.